This TCR beta chain was identified during a study of cytomegalovirus exposure and HLA in healthy donors. Study results and limitations: TCR beta chain V- and J-gene trimming was linked, in a later analysis, to a missense variant in DCLRE1C. Both high specificity and high sensitivity reportedly marked the classifier's diagnosis of cytomegalovirus status. Being productive about 90% or about 30% of the time was typical of most TCR beta V segments in an earlier analysis.

With respect to this clone: Its antigen remains unknown.

The PCR made use of 60 Vbeta and 13 Jbeta primers. Sequencing used immunoSEQ multiplex PCR; TCRdb keeps in-frame clones, though not all of them. The data hold around 150,000 clones, with approximately 80% observed a single time. From germline, CDR1 is MNHEY and CDR2 SVGAGI. V was clipped by 0 bases and J by 5 bases; unmatched bases: 5. The CDR3 is 16 residues long. Sequenced input: PBMCs. The sequence was obtained from a woman aged 40 to 50 in good health and CMV-seropositive. This chain connects TRBV6-5 to TRBJ2-3, with 10 bases that match TRBD1. CDR3 in amino acids: CASSYSGTGAQDTQYF. The CDR3 DNA is TGTGCCAGCAGTTACTCCGGGACAGGGGCCCAAGATACGCAGTATTTT.